This TCR beta chain was observed in a study of identical twins. Study-level points and caveats: Cross-sectional statistics underpinned the conclusions; the same donors were not followed.

There were only healthy Caucasians among the donors. Of note for this clonotype: The antigen is undetermined.

Germline CDR1 DFQATT, CDR2 SNEGSKA (reference sequence). V was clipped by 5 bases and J by 6 bases; unmatched bases: 9. The CDR3 length is 13 residues. Template switching supplied a universal primer site; unique molecular identifiers were carried on the cDNA. One entry per CDR3 protein results from TCRdb running MiXCR on the 5' RACE reads. The table includes approximately 240,000 distinct CDR3 sequences, more than 13% detected once. Sample: memory (CD45RO+) T cells sorted from blood. The chain employs TRBV20-1 and TRBJ1-1, with 7 bases matching TRBD1. This sequence was found in a woman aged 18-30 years in good health. CDR3 region: CSAEKQGFPEAFF. The CDR3 region has the DNA TGCAGTGCTGAAAAACAGGGGTTCCCTGAAGCTTTCTTT.